This T cell receptor (beta chain) was obtained from a study of blood T cell repertoires in COVID-19. TCRdb's table, derived via immunoSEQ multiplex PCR, lists solely in-frame clones and lacks some. Among around 190,000 clones, over 75% were seen once, and the ten largest hold about a tenth. Germline CDR1 SGHAT, CDR2 FQNNGV. The CDR3 is made up of 14 amino acids. V lost 1 base, J lost 5 bases, and 11 bases lay in between. The material sequenced was PBMCs or T cells enriched from blood (not recorded which). The rearrangement links TRBV11-2 to TRBJ2-5, with D maybe TRBD1 (5 bases). This clonotype was obtained from a man aged 40-55 years who had recovered from COVID-19. The CDR3 protein is CASSLARGWETQYF. Written as DNA, the CDR3 is TGTGCCAGCAGCTTAGCTAGGGGCTGGGAGACCCAGTACTTC. The full variable domain, completed using reference TRBV11-2 and TRBJ2-5, is EAGVAQSPRYKIIEKRQSVAFWCNPISGHATLYWYQQILGQGPKLLIQFQNNGVVDDSQLPKDRFSAERLKGVDSTLKIQPAKLEDSAVYLCASSLARGWETQYFGPGTRLLVL.